The sequence of this T cell receptor beta chain was determined in a study of a mutant IDH1 vaccine in newly diagnosed glioma. Study background: Earlier treatment was radiotherapy, temozolomide, or both, with most getting both.

The data were produced by immunoSEQ multiplex PCR, yet TCRdb's version contains in-frame clones alone and is incomplete. This sample carries 50,000 to 70,000 clones, 80% to 85% of them seen once, and the ten largest clones take about 4%. Time point described: week 35, safety follow-up. Doses of 300 ug of mutant IDH1 20-mer peptide were given with topical imiquimod. V dropped 1 base and J dropped 4; count of bases not matched to a gene: 5. The CDR3 totals 15 residues. Germline V lookup: CDR1 SGHNT, CDR2 YYREEE (reference sequence). Comments on this clone: Its target is not known.

The source of this sequence is a man aged 25-45 years with glioma. This material consisted of PBMCs, taken from a glioma patient whose treatment included an IDH1 peptide vaccine. The gene calls are TRBV5-4 and TRBJ1-1; the match to TRBD1 covers 9 bases. This CDR3 reads CASSLSGTGLTEAFF. The CDR3 nucleotides read TGTGCCAGCAGCTTGTCGGGGACAGGGCTCACTGAAGCTTTCTTT.